These 20 T cell receptor beta chains originate from one sample sequenced in a study of cytomegalovirus exposure and HLA in healthy donors. The PCR contained 60 Vbeta and 13 Jbeta primers. The assay was immunoSEQ multiplex PCR, and TCRdb's table has in-frame clones only and misses some. The sample holds about 110,000 clones, more than 70% seen once. Source material: PBMCs. Receptors were obtained from a woman in her fifties or sixties in good health and CMV-seropositive.

The chain carries TRBV19 and TRBJ1-2; maybe TRBD1 (5 bases). V lost 2 bases, J lost 8 bases, and 15 bases lay in between. The germline gives CDR1 LNHDA, CDR2 SQIVND (reference sequence). This CDR3 has 14 amino acids. In DNA, the CDR3 is TGTGCCAGTAGTATACCGCCAGGGTACAGAGGCTACACCTTC. Protein product: CASSIPPGYRGYTF.

The V call is TRBV29-1, the J call TRBJ1-2; the D is unclear. This CDR3 region has 14 residues. Per the germline V gene, CDR1 is SQVTM and CDR2 is ANQGSEA. The V end was cut by 4 bases, the J end by 1 base, with 13 bases between. CDR3 nucleotides: TGCAGCGTTGCGGAGAGGAGGTATAACTATGGCTACACCTTC. Protein product: CSVAERRYNYGYTF.

V usage is TRBV6-5 and J usage is TRBJ2-1; D gene unclear. CDR3 size: 14 residues. Trimming removed 0 bases at V and 10 bases at J, with 13 bases between. Germline CDR1 MNHEY, CDR2 SVGAGI. CDR3 in amino acids: CASSYSGPPKEQFF. The CDR3 region has the DNA TGTGCCAGCAGTTACTCGGGCCCCCCCAAGGAGCAGTTCTTC.

The CDR3 DNA follows: TGTGCCAGCAGCGTGGGGGGACTAGCGGGATATGAGCAGTTCTTC. Translation gives CASSVGGLAGYEQFF. This chain uses TRBV13 with TRBJ2-1; 13 positions agree with TRBD2. In germline, CDR1 is PRHDT, CDR2 FYEKMQ (reference sequence). Unmatched junction bases numbered 6, after V lost 5 bases and J lost 8 bases. The CDR3 has 15 amino acids.

This rearrangement joins TRBV5-4 to TRBJ1-2, with D possibly being TRBD1 (6 bases). The germline V gene has CDR1 SGHNT and CDR2 YYREEE (reference sequence). The germline V and J ends were trimmed by 2 bases and 0 bases, with 8 bases remaining between them. The CDR3 has 14 amino acids. In DNA form, the CDR3 reads TGTGCCAGCAGCTTACAGGGTACTAACTATGGCTACACCTTC. It codes for CASSLQGTNYGYTF.

The gene calls are TRBV5-1 and TRBJ1-5; TRBD1 agrees at 7 bases. CDR3 size: 13 residues. Germline CDR1 and CDR2: SGHRS and YFSETQ. Trimming removed 7 bases from V and 7 bases from J; junction bases left unmatched: 8. The CDR3 loop reads CASGLRQGQPQHF. CDR3 nucleotide sequence: TGCGCCAGCGGTCTCCGACAGGGACAGCCCCAGCATTTT.

The chain uses TRBV5-4 and TRBJ1-2; maybe TRBD1 (6 bases). In germline, CDR1 is SGHNT, CDR2 YYREEE (reference sequence). Trimming shortened V by 2 bases and J by 2 bases, and 10 bases separated the two germline ends. The CDR3 loop spans 14 amino acids. CDR3 loop: CASSLTGFNYGYTF. DNA for the CDR3: TGTGCCAGCAGCTTAACAGGGTTCAACTATGGCTACACCTTC.

This clone was picked up one time. The chain carries TRBV7-2 and TRBJ1-1, with 9 bases aligning to TRBD1. This CDR3 spans 13 amino acids. Germline V lookup: CDR1 SGHTA, CDR2 FQGNSA. V lost 5 bases to trimming and J lost 9 bases; unmatched junction nucleotides: 7. The CDR3, as DNA: TGTGCCAGCAGCAGAACCGGGACAGGGAAAGCTTTCTTT. Translating it yields CASSRTGTGKAFF.

The chain links TRBV30 to TRBJ1-2; D unclear. V was trimmed by 3 bases and J by 4 bases, leaving 12 bases between them. The CDR3 consists of 13 residues. CDR1 and CDR2 (germline): GTSNPN, SVGIG (reference sequence). In DNA form, the CDR3 reads TGTGCCTGGAGGGGATACCGGGGCTATGGCTACACCTTC. This codes for CAWRGYRGYGYTF.

This sequence joins TRBV4-2 and TRBJ1-2; D possibly corresponds to TRBD1 (5 bases). Trimming removed 1 base from V and 6 bases from J, with 12 bases in between. Germline values: CDR1 LGHNA, CDR2 YNFKEQ. The length of the CDR3 is 14 residues. The CDR3 coding sequence is TGTGCCAGCAGCCAAGCGTTCAGGGTCGATGGCTACACCTTC. Amino acid sequence: CASSQAFRVDGYTF.

This clone was counted a few times. The chain employs TRBV7-9 and TRBJ2-6, with 7 bases that match TRBD1. The trim removed 5 bases at V and 0 bases at J, leaving 10 bases unmatched. Per germline, CDR1 SEHNR and CDR2 FQNEAQ (reference sequence). The length of the CDR3 is 18 residues. This CDR3 is CASSTRDSRTSGANVLTF. As DNA, the CDR3 is TGTGCCAGCAGCACCCGGGACAGCCGAACCTCTGGGGCCAACGTCCTGACTTTC.

This chain joins TRBV5-1 and TRBJ2-2; D call uncertain. V lost 1 base and J 4 bases, leaving 11 bases between the germline ends. Germline V gene sequence: CDR1 SGHRS, CDR2 YFSETQ. CDR3 size: 15 residues. CDR3: CASSLQLVGTGELFF. CDR3 nucleotide sequence: TGCGCCAGCAGCTTGCAACTCGTCGGCACCGGGGAGCTGTTTTTT.

Worth noting for this clone: At one end, the junction sequence differs from germline, possibly due to a read error. The chain combines TRBV28 with TRBJ2-3; possibly TRBD1 for D (7 bases). The germline V gene has CDR1 MDHEN and CDR2 SYDVKM. This CDR3 comprises 13 residues. Here the CDR3 reads CGTGDRSTDTQYF. The CDR3 DNA sequence: TGCGGGACGGGGGACAGAAGCACAGATACGCAGTATTTT.

Only a few counts were recorded for this clone. The V gene is TRBV7-3, the J gene TRBJ1-2; the D gene is possibly TRBD1 (6 bases). The ends were cut back, 2 bases at V and 4 bases at J, with 8 bases in the middle. CDR1 and CDR2 (germline): SGHTA, FQGTGA. The CDR3 is 13 residues long. The CDR3 DNA reads as TGTGCCAGCAGCTTAGGCAGGGGCTATGGCTACACCTTC. Protein sequence: CASSLGRGYGYTF.

V is TRBV21-1 and J is TRBJ2-5; whether TRBD1, the table's D call, matches the DNA was not checked. TRBV21-1 is listed as a pseudogene. This CDR3 contains 18 residues. CDR3 sequence (DNA): TGTGCCAGCAGCAAGACCAGGGGGAACAGGGGGCGCGAAGAGACCCAGTACTTC. The encoded protein is CASSKTRGNRGREETQYF.

The genes are TRBV7-9 and TRBJ1-2, with TRBD1 matching over 9 bases. CDR3 size: 17 residues. With V trimmed by 2 bases and J by 3 bases, 10 bases remained unmatched. Germline V gives CDR1 SEHNR, CDR2 FQNEAQ (reference sequence). The CDR3 nucleotides read TGTGCCAGCAGCTTAATTGCCGGGACAGGGAGGGACTATGGCTACACCTTC. It yields the protein CASSLIAGTGRDYGYTF. Full variable domain (missing parts from reference TRBV7-9 and TRBJ1-2): DTGVSQNPRHKITKRGQNVTFRCDPISEHNRLYWYRQTLGQGPEFLTYFQNEAQLEKSRLLSDRFSAERPKGSFSTLEIQRTEQGDSAMYLCASSLIAGTGRDYGYTFGSGTRLTVV.

The chain recombines TRBV15 with TRBJ2-5; no firm D call. Germline V gives CDR1 LNHNV, CDR2 YYDKDF (reference sequence). The CDR3 length is 14 residues. V was clipped by 2 bases and J by 5 bases, with 12 bases between them. The CDR3 nucleotides read TGTGCCACCAGCAGACGAGATACCTCGGAGACCCAGTACTTC. Translated: CATSRRDTSETQYF.

The chain is built from TRBV7-2 and TRBJ2-2, with 8 nucleotides matching TRBD2. J gave up 3 bases and V 3 bases, and 6 bases lay outside the gene matches. Germline loops: CDR1 SGHTA, CDR2 FQGNSA. CDR3 size: 16 residues. The CDR3 reads CASSFYGRVDTGELFF. CDR3 DNA sequence: TGTGCCAGCAGCTTCTACGGGAGGGTTGACACCGGGGAGCTGTTTTTT.

Comment on this clone: The junction departs from germline at one end; a sequencing error may be responsible. The chain is built from TRBV7-9 and TRBJ2-1; 11 positions match TRBD2. CDR1 SEHNR and CDR2 FQNEAQ come from the germline V gene (reference sequence). This CDR3 is built from 14 residues. The CDR3 sequence is CSSSLKSLAGGQFF. The CDR3, as DNA: TGTTCCAGCAGCTTAAAGTCGCTAGCGGGAGGACAGTTCTTC. The full variable domain, rest sourced from reference TRBV7-9 and TRBJ2-1, is DTGVSQNPRHKITKRGQNVTFRCDPISEHNRLYWYRQTLGQGPEFLTYFQNEAQLEKSRLLSDRFSAERPKGSFSTLEIQRTEQGDSAMYLCSSSLKSLAGGQFFGPGTRLTVL.

This sequence joins TRBV5-1 and TRBJ2-1, with D possibly matching TRBD2 (6 bases). Germline V CDR1 and CDR2: SGHRS, YFSETQ. The CDR3 totals 14 residues. V was clipped by 4 bases and J by 0 bases, with 8 bases between them. CDR3 sequence reads: CASSGGDSYNEQFF. The CDR3 DNA sequence: TGCGCCAGCAGCGGCGGGGACTCCTACAATGAGCAGTTCTTC. Combining the CDR3 with reference TRBV5-1 and TRBJ2-1 gives the whole variable domain KAGVTQTPRYLIKTRGQQVTLSCSPISGHRSVSWYQQTPGQGLQFLFEYFSETQRNKGNFPGRFSGRQFSNSRSEMNVSTLELGDSALYLCASSGGDSYNEQFFGPGTRLTVL.